The 2 T cell receptor beta chains in this list originate from one sample, sequenced in a study of CD8 T cell repertoires and HIV-1 epitope variants. Libraries were prepared by immunoSEQ multiplex PCR; TCRdb keeps only in-frame clonotypes and omits some of them. The data contain tens of thousands of clones, almost 75% of them singletons. The sample comprised uncultured baseline CD8+ T cells from peripheral blood mononuclear cells (PBMCs). The receptor set was obtained from a male donor with HIV.

In its sample, this clone was seen once. The chain recombines TRBV2 with TRBJ2-5; TRBD2 matches 7 bases. Gene TRBJ2-7 matches the end of the DNA better, so the J call may be wrong. The CDR3 covers 13 residues. Germline CDR1 and CDR2: SNHLY and FYNNEI. The DNA of the CDR3 is TGTGCCAGCAAGCGGGATGCCCTTTACGAGCAGTACTTC. Its protein is CASKRDALYEQYF.

This rearrangement joins TRBV5-4 to TRBJ2-5; TRBD2 is a possible D gene (7 bases). From germline, CDR1 is SGHNT and CDR2 YYREEE (reference sequence). Trimming shortened V by 4 bases and J by 7 bases, and 20 bases separated the two germline ends. The CDR3 runs 15 residues. Written as DNA, the CDR3 is TGTGCCAGCAGCCCCCTAGCAAGGGGGGGTGGGACCCAGTACTTC. Residues: CASSPLARGGGTQYF.